Given below is one T cell receptor beta chain in context. Its target is not known. This sample is part of a study of T cells in narcolepsy. For the study at large: Enrolled donors included narcolepsy type 1 or type 2 patients and healthy controls. The study, taken as a whole, reports: No autoreactive T cell clone sequences appeared in some memory CD4+ repertoires. Blood of same and different patients, but not healthy controls, reportedly held recurring autoreactive clonotypes. Autoreactive HCRT-specific and TRIB2-specific clonotypes were marked in same-patient CSF-versus-blood CD4+ comparisons.

Libraries were prepared by immunoSEQ multiplex PCR; TCRdb keeps only in-frame clonotypes and omits some of them. Of 35,000 to 40,000 clones listed, about 85% were seen once; the top ten hold roughly 1.6%. This clonotype originated in a human donor with narcolepsy. The sequencing input was CD45RA- memory CD4+ T cells from PBMCs.

The CDR3 DNA follows: TGTGCCTGGAGTGTATCGGGGATGGGTGATGAAAAACTGTTTTTT. Protein product: CAWSVSGMGDEKLFF. The chain employs TRBV30 and TRBJ1-4, with unresolved D. Germline CDR1 GTSNPN, CDR2 SVGIG (reference sequence). The CDR3 runs to 15 residues. V dropped 0 bases and J dropped 6 bases, with 14 bases sitting between them.